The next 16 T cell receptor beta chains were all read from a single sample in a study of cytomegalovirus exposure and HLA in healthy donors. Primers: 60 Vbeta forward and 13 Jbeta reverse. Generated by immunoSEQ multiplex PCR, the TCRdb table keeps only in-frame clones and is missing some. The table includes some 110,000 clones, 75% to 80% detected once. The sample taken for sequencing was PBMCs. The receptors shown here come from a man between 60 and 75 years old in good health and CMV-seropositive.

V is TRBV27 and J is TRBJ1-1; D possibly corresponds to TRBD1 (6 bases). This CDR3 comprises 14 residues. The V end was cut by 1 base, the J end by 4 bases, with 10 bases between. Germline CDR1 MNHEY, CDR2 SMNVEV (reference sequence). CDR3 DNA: TGTGCCAGCAGTTTATGGCCACAGGGCACTGAAGCTTTCTTT. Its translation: CASSLWPQGTEAFF.

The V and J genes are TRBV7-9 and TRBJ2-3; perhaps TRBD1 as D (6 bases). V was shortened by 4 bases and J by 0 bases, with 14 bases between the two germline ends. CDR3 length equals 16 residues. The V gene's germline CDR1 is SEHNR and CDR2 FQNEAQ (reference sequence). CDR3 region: CASSSQGRMSTDTQYF. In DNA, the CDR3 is TGTGCCAGCAGCTCGCAGGGGAGAATGAGCACAGATACGCAGTATTTT.

The CDR3, as DNA: TGTGCCAGCAGTTTATCCTGGGGGCCCAAGTTGGGAGGCTACACCTTC. This codes for CASSLSWGPKLGGYTF. This rearrangement joins TRBV27 to TRBJ1-2; D may be TRBD1 (6 bases). Germline V lookup: CDR1 MNHEY, CDR2 SMNVEV (reference sequence). This CDR3 comprises 16 residues. The V gene lost 0 bases and the J gene lost 8 bases, with 19 bases spanning the gap.

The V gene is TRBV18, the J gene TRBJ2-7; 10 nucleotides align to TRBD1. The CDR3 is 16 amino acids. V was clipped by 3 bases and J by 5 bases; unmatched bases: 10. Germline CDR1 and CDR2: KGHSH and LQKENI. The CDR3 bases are TGTGCCAGCTCACCGTTCAGGACAGGGGGAGTCAACGAGCAGTACTTC. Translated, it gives CASSPFRTGGVNEQYF.

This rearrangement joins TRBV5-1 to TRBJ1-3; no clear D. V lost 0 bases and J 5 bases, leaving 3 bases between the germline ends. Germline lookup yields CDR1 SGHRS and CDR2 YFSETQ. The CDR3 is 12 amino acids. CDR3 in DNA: TGCGCCAGCAGCTTGGATAGAAACACCATATATTTT. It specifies CASSLDRNTIYF.

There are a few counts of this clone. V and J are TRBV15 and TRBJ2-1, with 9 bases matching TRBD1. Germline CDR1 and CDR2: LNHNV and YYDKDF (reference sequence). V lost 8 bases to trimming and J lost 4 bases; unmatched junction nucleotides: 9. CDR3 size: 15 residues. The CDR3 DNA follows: TGTGCCACCTCAGGTCGGACAGGGGATTACAATGAGCAGTTCTTC. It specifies CATSGRTGDYNEQFF.

The DNA of the CDR3 is TGTGCCAGCAGCTTAGCGGGGGGGGTTGAGACCCAGTACTTC. Translated, it gives CASSLAGGVETQYF. The chain is built from TRBV11-3 and TRBJ2-5; 8 bases are shared with TRBD2. The length of the CDR3 is 14 residues. Germline assignment: CDR1 SGHNT and CDR2 YENEEA. With 1 base clipped from V and 5 bases from J, the junction kept 3 bases outside the gene matches.

The DNA of the CDR3 is TGTGCCAGCAGTTACGGGACAGCTGCGGGCTACGAGCAGTACTTC. Its translation: CASSYGTAAGYEQYF. The chain recombines TRBV6-5 with TRBJ2-5; 7 nucleotides align to TRBD1. The J call may be incorrect, as the DNA end agrees better with TRBJ2-7. CDR3 size: 15 residues. Germline V gives CDR1 MNHEY, CDR2 SVGAGI.

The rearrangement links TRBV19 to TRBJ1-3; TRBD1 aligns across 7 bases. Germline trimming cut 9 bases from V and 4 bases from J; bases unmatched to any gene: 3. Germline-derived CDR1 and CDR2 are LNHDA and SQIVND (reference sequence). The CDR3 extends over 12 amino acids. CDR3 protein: CASHRGGNTIYF. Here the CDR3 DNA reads TGTGCCAGCCACAGGGGAGGAAACACCATATATTTT.

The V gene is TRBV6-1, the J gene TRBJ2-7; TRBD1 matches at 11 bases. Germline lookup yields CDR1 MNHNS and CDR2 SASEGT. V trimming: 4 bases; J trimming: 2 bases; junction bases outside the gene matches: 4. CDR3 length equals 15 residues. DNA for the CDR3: TGTGCCAGCAGTGTATTGGGACAGGGGGCCTACGAGCAGTACTTC. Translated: CASSVLGQGAYEQYF.

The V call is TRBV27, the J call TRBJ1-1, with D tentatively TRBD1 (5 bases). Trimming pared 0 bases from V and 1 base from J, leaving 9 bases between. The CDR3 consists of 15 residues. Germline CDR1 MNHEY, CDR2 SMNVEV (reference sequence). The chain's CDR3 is CASSLSLGRNTEAFF. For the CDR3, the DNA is TGTGCCAGCAGTTTATCTTTGGGGCGGAACACTGAAGCTTTCTTT.

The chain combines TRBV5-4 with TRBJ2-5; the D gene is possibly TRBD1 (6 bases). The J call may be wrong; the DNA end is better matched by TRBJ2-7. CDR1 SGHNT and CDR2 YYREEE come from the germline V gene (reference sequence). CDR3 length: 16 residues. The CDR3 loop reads CASSSQVTGANYEQYF. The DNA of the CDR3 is TGTGCCAGCAGCTCCCAGGTGACAGGTGCTAACTACGAGCAGTACTTC.

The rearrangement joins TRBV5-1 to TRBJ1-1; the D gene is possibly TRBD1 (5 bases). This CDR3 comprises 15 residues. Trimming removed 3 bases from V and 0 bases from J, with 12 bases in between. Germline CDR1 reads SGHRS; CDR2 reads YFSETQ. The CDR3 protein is CASSSLTGVNTEAFF. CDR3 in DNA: TGCGCCAGCAGCTCACTTACAGGAGTGAACACTGAAGCTTTCTTT.

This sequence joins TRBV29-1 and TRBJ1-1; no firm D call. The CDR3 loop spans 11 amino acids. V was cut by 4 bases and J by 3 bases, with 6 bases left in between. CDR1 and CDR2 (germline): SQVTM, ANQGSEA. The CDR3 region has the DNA TGCAGCGTTGTGGGCTACACTGAAGCTTTCTTT. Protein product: CSVVGYTEAFF. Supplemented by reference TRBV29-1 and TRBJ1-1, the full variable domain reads SAVISQKPSRDICQRGTSLTIQCQVDSQVTMMFWYRQQPGQSLTLIATANQGSEATYESGFVIDKFPISRPNLTFSTLTVSNMSPEDSSIYLCSVVGYTEAFFGQGTRLTVV.

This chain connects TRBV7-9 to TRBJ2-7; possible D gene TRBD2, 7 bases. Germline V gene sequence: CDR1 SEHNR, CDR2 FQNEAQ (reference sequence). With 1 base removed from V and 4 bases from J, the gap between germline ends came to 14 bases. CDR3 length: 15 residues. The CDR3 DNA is TGTGCCAGCAGCTTAGTAGGGGGGGGCATATACGAGCAGTACTTC. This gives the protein CASSLVGGGIYEQYF.

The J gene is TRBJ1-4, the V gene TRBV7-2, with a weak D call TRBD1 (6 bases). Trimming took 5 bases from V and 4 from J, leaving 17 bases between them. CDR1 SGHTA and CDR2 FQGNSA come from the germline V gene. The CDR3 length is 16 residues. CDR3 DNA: TGTGCCAGCAGCCCGCACCTAGGGACATTTAATGAAAAACTGTTTTTT. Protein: CASSPHLGTFNEKLFF.